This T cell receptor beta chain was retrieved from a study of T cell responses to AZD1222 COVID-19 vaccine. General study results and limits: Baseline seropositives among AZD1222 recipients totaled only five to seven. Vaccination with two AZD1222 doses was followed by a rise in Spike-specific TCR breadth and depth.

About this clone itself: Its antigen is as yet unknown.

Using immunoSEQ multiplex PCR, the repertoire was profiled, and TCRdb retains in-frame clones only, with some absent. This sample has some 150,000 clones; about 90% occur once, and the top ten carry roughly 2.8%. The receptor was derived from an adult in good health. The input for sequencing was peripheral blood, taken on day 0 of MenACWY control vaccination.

The CDR3: CASSEGYRQGGSYEQYF. CDR3 nucleotides: TGTGCCAGCAGTGAGGGTTACAGACAGGGGGGATCCTACGAGCAGTACTTC. The chain carries TRBV25-1 and TRBJ2-7; 9 bases match TRBD1. This CDR3 is built from 17 residues. Germline assignment: CDR1 MGHDK and CDR2 SYGVNS. With V trimmed by 3 bases and J by 1 base, 10 bases remained unmatched.